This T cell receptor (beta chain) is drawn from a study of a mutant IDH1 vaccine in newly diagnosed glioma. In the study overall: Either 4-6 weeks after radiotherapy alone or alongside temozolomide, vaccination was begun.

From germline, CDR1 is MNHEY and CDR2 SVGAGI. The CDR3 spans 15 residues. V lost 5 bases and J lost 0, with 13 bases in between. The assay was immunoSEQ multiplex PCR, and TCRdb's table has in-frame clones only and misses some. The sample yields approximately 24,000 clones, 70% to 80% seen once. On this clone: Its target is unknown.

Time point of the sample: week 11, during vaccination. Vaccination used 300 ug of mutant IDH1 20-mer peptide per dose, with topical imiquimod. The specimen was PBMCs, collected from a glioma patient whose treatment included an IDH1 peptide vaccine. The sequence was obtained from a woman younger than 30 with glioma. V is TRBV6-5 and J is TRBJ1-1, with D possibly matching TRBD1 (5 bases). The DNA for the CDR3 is TGTGCCAGCAGTCAACCCAGGGAAATGAACACTGAAGCTTTCTTT. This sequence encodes CASSQPREMNTEAFF.